Listed below are T cell receptor beta chains from one sample, sequenced in a study of T cells in localized non-small cell lung cancer. The method was immunoSEQ multiplex PCR; TCRdb's version includes in-frame clones alone and lacks a portion of them. This sample has about 11,000 clones, with roughly four fifths found just once. Sample: peripheral blood mononuclear cells, taken before any cancer treatment. These receptor sequences come from a female donor of 60 years or more with stage II lung adenocarcinoma. Each CDR3 is given with its conserved first and last residue. The order of the fields is V gene, J gene, clone size, CDR3 protein. Rows give clone size only sometimes, using once, few, many, or a class for an expanded clone.

>TRBV2|TRBJ2-2|.
CASRLQGADTGELFF
>TRBV4-1|TRBJ1-1|.
CASSQDASGNTEAFF
>TRBV29-1|TRBJ2-1|.
CSAGDISYNEQFF
>TRBV4-2|TRBJ2-1|.
CASSQDDREQFF
>TRBV5-6|TRBJ1-1|.
CASSTPRNTEAFF
>TRBV5-4|TRBJ2-1|few
CASSLELTYNEQFF
>TRBV30|TRBJ2-6|.
CAWSRANVLTF
>TRBV4-1|TRBJ2-3|.
CASSQRTVTSGITDTQYF
>TRBV5-4|TRBJ2-7|.
CASSFTGAEQYF
>TRBV28|TRBJ2-6|.
CASSSPPSGANVLTF
>TRBV30|TRBJ2-5|.
CAWSIRGAETQYF
>TRBV5-5|TRBJ2-5|.
CASSLQTGEGTQYF
>TRBV14|TRBJ1-6|few
CASSQDLYSPLHF
>TRBV10-3|TRBJ1-5|.
CATWTGDYSNQPQHF
>TRBV13|TRBJ1-2|.
CASSGSPRAPLYGYTF
>TRBV2|TRBJ2-3|.
CASSGGRFADTQYF
>TRBV28|TRBJ1-2|.
CASSETGSQGYTF
>TRBV5-5|TRBJ1-2|.
CASSSTLTGVYGYTF
>TRBV7-9|TRBJ2-5|.
CASSFWTGEETQYF
>TRBV6-5|TRBJ2-7|.
CASSPDRGGEQYF
>TRBV5-6|TRBJ2-7|.
CASSFGGRGAEQYF
>TRBV7-8|TRBJ2-3|.
CASSPVAGGTDTQYF
>TRBV28|TRBJ2-3|.
CASRGSTDTQYF
>TRBV7-2|TRBJ1-5|.
CASSLEYNQPQHF
>TRBV2|TRBJ1-2|few
CASRDGVNYGYTF
>TRBV28|TRBJ1-5|.
CASSPADGYQPQHF
>TRBV19|TRBJ1-1|.
CASSSPDILNTEAFF
>TRBV7-4|TRBJ1-4|.
CASSLYPNEKLFF
>TRBV4-3|TRBJ2-1|.
CASSQDSKDGWSYNEQFF
>TRBV4-2|TRBJ1-3|few
CASSQGKDRAGNTIYF
>TRBV29-1|TRBJ1-1|.
CSALRDYTEAFF
>TRBV5-1|TRBJ1-2|few
CASSRLGQGENYGYTF
>TRBV7-3|TRBJ2-1|.
CASSFHSGGANNEQFF
>TRBV5-6|TRBJ2-5|.
CASSLSFPGGETQYF
>TRBV12-1|TRBJ2-7|.
CASSFVLFKMGQAPTYEQYF
>TRBV7-8|TRBJ1-2|few
CAAAAGVNYGYTF
>TRBV10-3|TRBJ1-6|.
CAARQEFNSPLHF
>TRBV19|TRBJ2-6|.
CASSRRGRANVLTF
>TRBV27|TRBJ2-1|.
CASSFARWDEQFF
>TRBV2|TRBJ2-7|few
CASRPDRGYEQYF
>TRBV18|TRBJ1-2|.
CASHRDTNGGYTF
>TRBV19|TRBJ1-2|.
CASEALRGRGYTF
>TRBV7-6|TRBJ2-2|.
CASSSVFTGELFF
>TRBV30|TRBJ2-3|.
CAWGPPRGSADTQYF
>TRBV11-1|TRBJ1-1|.
CASSLDYLTTEAFF
>TRBV11-2|TRBJ2-7|.
CASSSSQGRYEQYF